The TCR beta chain under discussion was sequenced for a study of vaccination effects on CD4 cells after COVID-19. Subsequent to a culture period of 10 days, CD4+ T cells were isolated. Assay: immunoSEQ multiplex PCR; the TCRdb copy retains only in-frame clones and omits some. The sample yields under 50,000 clones, 50% to 80% seen once. A remark on this clone: What it binds is unknown.

Trimming cost V 2 bases and J 4 bases, with 8 bases left between them. CDR3 length: 13 amino acids. Germline loops: CDR1 MNHEY, CDR2 SVGEGT. The material sequenced was CD4+ T cells from PBMCs cultured without peptide, taken before COVID-19 vaccination. V gene TRBV6-2 or TRBV6-3 combines with J gene TRBJ2-5, with D unclear. The sequence was obtained from a human donor who received a COVID-19 vaccine. This CDR3 reads CASSYRIPETQYF. CDR3 DNA sequence: TGTGCCAGCAGTTACAGGATTCCAGAGACCCAGTACTTC.